This T cell receptor beta chain was documented in a study of T cell responses to AZD1222 COVID-19 vaccine. General study points: It should be noted that donors were predominantly white British and more often female, and clonal diversity was possibly underestimated. Only after the peak T cell response were repertoires sampled.

Measured with immunoSEQ multiplex PCR; TCRdb has only the in-frame clones, and not every one. The sample carries 35,000 to 55,000 clones, around three quarters recorded once. Germline CDR1 and CDR2: SGHAT and FQNNGV. The CDR3 is 12 amino acids. The ends were cut back, 4 bases at V and 3 bases at J, with 7 bases in the middle. To note about this clone: The antigen is undetermined.

The specimen was peripheral blood, collected 28 days after the second dose of the MenACWY control vaccine. The receptor was derived from an adult who received the MenACWY meningococcal vaccine as a control. J is TRBJ2-7 and V is TRBV11-2; no clear D. The CDR3 nucleotides read TGTGCCAGCAGCTCAACAGACTACGAGCAGTACTTC. Its protein is CASSSTDYEQYF.